This entry concerns a single T cell receptor beta chain. This sample is part of a study of blood T cell repertoires in COVID-19. Study as a whole: COVID-19 samples collected from the United States, Italy and Spain covered acute and convalescent phases. T cells, B-cell-depleted T cells, or PBMCs supplied cDNA or gDNA.

Original data processing: From reference gene primer amplification, estimates of nucleated cell counts were derived. Profiling relied on immunoSEQ multiplex PCR, and the TCRdb table lists in-frame clones only, not all of them. D and trimming were read from the DNA, whereas the V and J calls and clone size are those reported in that table. Of some 110,000 clones in the sample, over 80% were seen once. CDR3 length: 17 residues. Germline assignment: CDR1 SNHLY and CDR2 FYNNEI. Trimming cost V 5 bases and J 4 bases; bases outside gene matches: 10. The clonotype comes from a man between 25 and 39 years old with acute or convalescent COVID-19. V is TRBV2 and J is TRBJ2-2, with TRBD2 matching over 10 bases. The sample taken for sequencing was peripheral blood. CDR3 nucleotides: TGTGCCAGCAGTTGGAGTAGCGGGGGGTTTGGCACCGGGGAGCTGTTTTTT. Translation: CASSWSSGGFGTGELFF.